These 21 T cell receptor beta chains share one sample of origin, sequenced in a study of cytomegalovirus exposure and HLA in healthy donors. Primers included in the PCR were 60 Vbeta and 13 Jbeta primers. Produced via immunoSEQ multiplex PCR; TCRdb's table is partial and in-frame only. The sample holds tens of thousands of clones, over 75% seen once. What was sequenced was PBMCs. The receptors stem from a male donor in good health and CMV-seropositive.

This rearrangement joins TRBV27 to TRBJ2-7; the D gene is possibly TRBD1 (6 bases). Germline V CDR1 and CDR2: MNHEY, SMNVEV (reference sequence). Trimming shortened V by 5 bases and J by 2 bases, and 16 bases separated the two germline ends. This CDR3 has 15 residues. CDR3 sequence reads: CASSTTGISPYEQYF. DNA for the CDR3: TGTGCCAGCAGTACCACAGGGATATCTCCCTACGAGCAGTACTTC.

This chain joins TRBV15 and TRBJ2-1, with TRBD2 identical over 10 bases. This CDR3 region has 18 residues. V was pared by 0 bases and J by 3 bases, with 8 bases of the junction left unmatched. The germline V gene encodes CDR1 LNHNV and CDR2 YYDKDF (reference sequence). The CDR3 spells CATSRDLSSGSDYNEQFF. In DNA, the CDR3 is TGTGCCACCAGCAGAGATTTGTCTAGCGGGAGTGACTACAATGAGCAGTTCTTC.

The CDR3 here is CASSLGLGGGTDTQYF. CDR3 bases: TGTGCCAGCAGCTTAGGACTAGGAGGCGGCACAGATACGCAGTATTTT. V is TRBV7-9 and J is TRBJ2-3, with D perhaps TRBD2 (6 bases). Germline loops: CDR1 SEHNR, CDR2 FQNEAQ (reference sequence). V lost 1 base and J lost 1, with 12 bases in between. The CDR3 totals 16 residues.

This clone was counted a few times. The chain is built from TRBV2 and TRBJ1-4; possible D gene TRBD1, 6 bases. The length of the CDR3 is 14 residues. Germline V gene sequence: CDR1 SNHLY, CDR2 FYNNEI. The V and J ends lost 6 bases and 4 bases respectively, with 12 bases between them. The CDR3 DNA sequence: TGTGCCAGCAGCGAGACAGGACTTAATGAAAAACTGTTTTTT. Its protein is CASSETGLNEKLFF. The full variable domain, with the rest looked up from reference TRBV2 and TRBJ1-4, is EPEVTQTPSHQVTQMGQEVILRCVPISNHLYFYWYRQILGQKVEFLVSFYNNEISEKSEIFDDQFSVERPDGSNFTLKIRSTKLEDSAMYFCASSETGLNEKLFFGSGTQLSVL.

This rearrangement joins TRBV9 to TRBJ2-1; possibly TRBD2 for D (8 bases). CDR3 size: 15 residues. Germline assignment: CDR1 SGDLS and CDR2 YYNGEE. Trimming took 3 bases from V and 10 from J, leaving 20 bases between them. In DNA, the CDR3 is TGTGCCAGCAGCGCCCCGGGACTAGTAGGGGGCGAGCAGTTCTTC. Protein sequence: CASSAPGLVGGEQFF.

This chain links TRBV25-1 with TRBJ1-1; D unclear. This CDR3 has 11 residues. V was trimmed by 6 bases and J by 2 bases, leaving 4 bases between them. Germline loops: CDR1 MGHDK, CDR2 SYGVNS. The chain's CDR3 is CASSPNTEAFF. CDR3 nucleotide sequence: TGTGCCAGCAGCCCAAACACTGAAGCTTTCTTT.

The chain joins TRBV5-1 to TRBJ1-6; TRBD1 might be the D (6 bases). Trimming took off 5 bases at V and 5 bases at J, with 8 bases between the two ends. The germline CDR1 and CDR2 sequences are SGHRS and YFSETQ. The CDR3 totals 13 residues. CDR3 in DNA: TGCGCCAGCAGGGACAGAGATAATTCACCCCTCCACTTT. This gives the protein CASRDRDNSPLHF.

There are a few counts of this clone. This chain links TRBV5-1 with TRBJ1-2; TRBD1 matches at 7 bases. This CDR3 has 17 amino acids. V was clipped by 4 bases and J by 4 bases; unmatched bases: 16. Germline lookup yields CDR1 SGHRS and CDR2 YFSETQ. CDR3 loop: CASSPGTLNHRGYGYTF. The CDR3 region has the DNA TGCGCCAGCAGCCCGGGGACGTTAAATCACAGGGGCTATGGCTACACCTTC.

This chain joins TRBV19 and TRBJ2-7; 7 nucleotides line up with TRBD1. The CDR3 has 15 residues. Trimming took 5 bases from V and 2 from J; bases not matched to a gene: 9. Looked up from germline, CDR1 is LNHDA and CDR2 is SQIVND (reference sequence). CDR3 amino acids: CASSAGTVMAYEQYF. The DNA for the CDR3 is TGTGCCAGTAGTGCAGGGACAGTGATGGCCTACGAGCAGTACTTC.

The V and J genes are TRBV5-6 and TRBJ2-1; D call uncertain. The CDR3 extends over 15 amino acids. V lost 7 bases, J lost 0 bases, and 14 bases lay in between. Germline V gene sequence: CDR1 SGHDT, CDR2 YYEEEE. The CDR3 is CASRLPAGSYNEQFF. The CDR3 DNA is TGTGCCAGCCGCCTCCCCGCAGGCTCCTACAATGAGCAGTTCTTC.

This clone was seen more than once but under ten times. V gene TRBV28 combines with J gene TRBJ1-2; 7 bases line up with TRBD1. CDR3 size: 14 residues. Per germline, CDR1 MDHEN and CDR2 SYDVKM. V trimming: 8 bases; J trimming: 8 bases; junction bases outside the gene matches: 14. This CDR3 is CASANSDRTKGYTF. CDR3 nucleotides: TGTGCCAGCGCCAATTCGGACAGGACTAAGGGCTACACCTTC.

This clone was detected a few times. J is TRBJ2-7 and V is TRBV27, with D perhaps matching TRBD1 (6 bases). This CDR3 spans 13 amino acids. Between the trimmed V and J ends, which lost 4 bases and 7 bases, there was a span of 14 bases. Germline V gene data show CDR1 as MNHEY and CDR2 as SMNVEV (reference sequence). For the CDR3, the DNA is TGTGCCAGCAGTTCACTAGGGGGTCGGGAGCAGTACTTC. Its translation is CASSSLGGREQYF.

This chain links TRBV13 with TRBJ1-1; D possibly corresponds to TRBD1 (6 bases). Germline V gene sequence: CDR1 PRHDT, CDR2 FYEKMQ (reference sequence). The V end was cut by 0 bases, the J end by 0 bases, with 20 bases between. The length of the CDR3 is 19 residues. The CDR3 region is CASSLGWGRDNIMNTEAFF. In nucleotides, the CDR3 is TGTGCCAGCAGCTTAGGGTGGGGTCGGGACAATATTATGAACACTGAAGCTTTCTTT.

The chain carries TRBV29-1 and TRBJ1-2; 7 bases are a match to TRBD1. Germline V gives CDR1 SQVTM, CDR2 ANQGSEA. After removal of 7 bases from V and 5 bases from J, the junction contained 7 bases not matched to a gene. The CDR3 contains 12 residues. The DNA for the CDR3 is TGCAGCGGATCCAGGGGGAGGTATGGCTACACCTTC. Translation: CSGSRGRYGYTF.

This clone was observed a handful of times. The chain combines TRBV28 with TRBJ2-7; tentatively, D is TRBD1 (5 bases). V shed 6 bases and J shed 1 base, with 19 bases lying between them. The CDR3 runs to 16 residues. The V gene's germline CDR1 is MDHEN and CDR2 SYDVKM. The CDR3 reads CASSSPQGWGSYEQYF. DNA for the CDR3: TGTGCCAGCAGCTCACCCCAGGGATGGGGTTCCTACGAGCAGTACTTC.

The rearrangement joins TRBV12-5 to TRBJ1-1; no clear D gene. The germline CDR1 and CDR2 sequences are LGHNT and FRNRAP. Trimming removed 9 bases from V and 0 bases from J, with 11 bases in between. The CDR3 length is 13 residues. CDR3 sequence: CASSRGMNTEAFF. CDR3 nucleotides: TGTGCTAGCTCCCGGGGTATGAACACTGAAGCTTTCTTT.

The chain carries TRBV13 and TRBJ1-2; perhaps TRBD1 as D (5 bases). The CDR3 extends over 15 amino acids. The germline V and J ends were trimmed by 4 bases and 6 bases, with 18 bases remaining between them. Germline values: CDR1 PRHDT, CDR2 FYEKMQ (reference sequence). CDR3 region: CASSYAWANRHGYTF. The CDR3 nucleotides are TGTGCCAGCAGCTACGCCTGGGCCAACAGGCATGGCTACACCTTC. The full variable domain, in which reference TRBV13 and TRBJ1-2 provide the parts outside the CDR3, is AAGVIQSPRHLIKEKRETATLKCYPIPRHDTVYWYQQGPGQDPQFLISFYEKMQSDKGSIPDRFSAQQFSDYHSELNMSSLELGDSALYFCASSYAWANRHGYTFGSGTRLTVV.

The gene calls are TRBV27 and TRBJ2-1; no reliable D call. With 7 bases removed from V and 0 bases from J, the gap between germline ends came to 10 bases. CDR1 MNHEY and CDR2 SMNVEV come from the germline V gene (reference sequence). The length of the CDR3 is 14 residues. The CDR3 DNA is TGTGCCAGCACCAGTCCCAGCTCCTACAATGAGCAGTTCTTC. It encodes CASTSPSSYNEQFF.

This chain uses TRBV14 with TRBJ1-1; no firm D call. This CDR3 has 15 residues. Trimming shortened V by 0 bases and J by 1 base, and 9 bases separated the two germline ends. Looked up from germline, CDR1 is SGHDN and CDR2 is FVKESK. The CDR3 DNA reads TGTGCCAGCAGCCAAGATACGGGATGGAACACTGAAGCTTTCTTT. It translates to CASSQDTGWNTEAFF.

The V call is TRBV11-1, the J call TRBJ2-3; D not resolved. Germline CDR1 reads SGHAT; CDR2 reads FQDESV (reference sequence). The CDR3 is 13 residues long. V was clipped by 2 bases and J by 9 bases, with 12 bases between them. DNA of the CDR3: TGTGCCAGCAGCTTAATGTCGAGTCTCACGCAGTATTTT. It is translated as CASSLMSSLTQYF. The variable domain in full, completed from reference TRBV11-1 and TRBJ2-3, reads EAEVAQSPRYKITEKSQAVAFWCDPISGHATLYWYRQILGQGPELLVQFQDESVVDDSQLPKDRFSAERLKGVDSTLKIQPAELGDSAMYLCASSLMSSLTQYFGPGTRLTVL.

This clone turned up a few times. V gene TRBV7-9 combines with J gene TRBJ2-7; D not certain. Trimming took off 1 base at V and 3 bases at J, with 10 bases between the two ends. Germline assignment: CDR1 SEHNR and CDR2 FQNEAQ (reference sequence). This CDR3 is built from 14 residues. This CDR3 is CASSLVGRNYEQYF. The DNA for the CDR3 is TGTGCCAGCAGCTTAGTCGGCAGGAACTACGAGCAGTACTTC.